A single sample gave rise to the 2 T cell receptor beta chains below, sequenced in a study of blood T cells in healthy people across ages. Next came a second PCR, run for 7 to 11 cycles, which used a sample-barcoded 5' primer along with a J-beta primer mix. Via MiXCR, TCRdb re-called the 5' RACE reads, giving one row per CDR3 protein. Counted here are about 1.8 million distinct CDR3 sequences, around 50% occurring once; the ten biggest clones make up about 2.1%. Sequencing was performed on blood. These receptors were obtained from a woman aged 40 to 50 in good health.

This clonotype appeared a single time. The V and J genes are TRBV5-1 and TRBJ1-4; no reliable D call. CDR1 SGHRS and CDR2 YFSETQ come from the germline V gene. The CDR3 spans 14 residues. The germline V and J ends were trimmed by 0 bases and 3 bases, with 6 bases remaining between them. CDR3 DNA: TGCGCCAGCAGCTTGGGTTGGGCTAATGAAAAACTGTTTTTT. It codes for CASSLGWANEKLFF.

This sequence joins TRBV5-1 and TRBJ1-1; TRBD1 matches at 8 bases. With V trimmed by 3 bases and J by 7 bases, 8 bases remained unmatched. This CDR3 comprises 14 residues. The V gene's germline CDR1 is SGHRS and CDR2 YFSETQ. The CDR3 sequence is CASSSQGAMGEAFF. The CDR3 nucleotides are TGCGCCAGCAGCTCCCAGGGGGCTATGGGTGAAGCTTTCTTT.